The 18 T cell receptor beta chains presented below share a single source sample, sequenced in a study of blood T cell repertoires in COVID-19. Assay: immunoSEQ multiplex PCR; the TCRdb copy retains only in-frame clones and omits some. The sample holds around 42,000 clones, 85% seen once. Sequencing was carried out using peripheral blood. Every receptor here comes from a woman aged 70-85 years in a cohort sampled during active COVID-19.

The J gene is TRBJ2-3, the V gene TRBV5-1; 12 bases agree with TRBD1. After removal of 6 bases from V and 3 bases from J, the junction contained 8 bases not matched to a gene. The CDR3 is 16 amino acids. Germline CDR1 and CDR2: SGHRS and YFSETQ. The chain's CDR3 is CASTLMGQGATDTQYF. CDR3 nucleotides: TGCGCCAGCACGTTAATGGGACAGGGGGCTACAGATACGCAGTATTTT.

V gene TRBV6-1 combines with J gene TRBJ2-1; TRBD2 aligns across 7 bases. Germline CDR1 and CDR2: MNHNS and SASEGT. V lost 0 bases, J lost 4 bases, and 3 bases stayed unmatched. The CDR3 has 15 amino acids. This CDR3 is CASSEASGTYNEQFF. The CDR3 DNA is TGTGCCAGCAGTGAAGCCAGCGGGACGTACAATGAGCAGTTCTTC.

The chain couples TRBV7-2 to TRBJ1-5, with TRBD1 matching 11 bases. This CDR3 is built from 16 residues. V was pared by 0 bases and J by 6 bases, with 4 bases of the junction left unmatched. The germline CDR1 and CDR2 sequences are SGHTA and FQGNSA. DNA for the CDR3: TGTGCCAGCAGCTTAGCCGGACAGGGGGCCGGTCAGCCCCAGCATTTT. This translates into CASSLAGQGAGQPQHF.

This clone was counted once. V and J are TRBV4-1 and TRBJ2-3; TRBD1 matches 8 bases. Trimming took 2 bases from V and 4 from J; bases not matched to a gene: 14. Germline CDR1 MGHRA, CDR2 YSYEKL. The length of the CDR3 is 18 residues. The CDR3 nucleotides are TGCGCCAGCAGCCAAAGACTTTCCGGGACAGGAGGATCAGATACGCAGTATTTT. Translation: CASSQRLSGTGGSDTQYF.

This chain connects TRBV25-1 to TRBJ2-1; 10 bases line up with TRBD2. Looked up from germline, CDR1 is MGHDK and CDR2 is SYGVNS. The CDR3 is made up of 16 amino acids. Unmatched junction bases numbered 4, after V lost 3 bases and J lost 2 bases. CDR3: CASSDVSGRTYNEQFF. The CDR3 DNA is TGTGCCAGCAGTGACGTTAGCGGGAGGACCTACAATGAGCAGTTCTTC.

The CDR3 reads CASSATGTPYGYTF. In DNA form, the CDR3 reads TGTGCCAGCAGTGCAACCGGGACACCATATGGCTACACCTTC. The chain links TRBV27 to TRBJ1-2; D is perhaps TRBD1 (6 bases). Trimming stripped 5 bases from V and 5 bases from J, with 15 bases between. Per the germline V gene, CDR1 is MNHEY and CDR2 is SMNVEV (reference sequence). The length of the CDR3 is 14 residues.

V and J are TRBV7-6 and TRBJ2-1; 9 bases are shared with TRBD2. Germline lookup yields CDR1 SGHVS and CDR2 FNYEAQ. CDR3 length: 18 amino acids. V gave up 2 bases and J gave up 7 bases; unmatched junction bases: 15. In DNA form, the CDR3 reads TGTGCCAGCAGCTTACGAGACAGACTAGCGGACCGAGGGAATGAGCAGTTCTTC. Protein sequence: CASSLRDRLADRGNEQFF.

The CDR3 protein is CASSLEGLAAGEQFF. CDR3 sequence (DNA): TGTGCCAGCAGCCTAGAGGGACTAGCAGCGGGTGAGCAGTTCTTC. This chain uses TRBV7-2 with TRBJ2-1, with TRBD2 matching 9 bases. The V gene end was trimmed by 5 bases and the J gene end by 9 bases; junction bases not matched to a gene: 11. This CDR3 is built from 15 residues. Germline V gene sequence: CDR1 SGHTA, CDR2 FQGNSA.

This chain joins TRBV24-1 and TRBJ2-1, with a weak D call TRBD2 (5 bases). CDR1 is KGHDR, CDR2 SFDVKD, per germline. V was pared by 5 bases and J by 0 bases, with 10 bases between. CDR3 length equals 15 residues. This CDR3 reads CATSGQRSSYNEQFF. The CDR3 DNA sequence: TGTGCCACCAGTGGTCAGCGGAGCTCCTACAATGAGCAGTTCTTC.

CDR3 nucleotides: TGTGCCAGCAGCCAAGTCCCCAGTATCCCCACCGGGGAGCTGTTTTTT. It yields the protein CASSQVPSIPTGELFF. This chain uses TRBV3-1 (or the pseudogene TRBV3-2) with TRBJ2-2, with D unresolved. The CDR3 has 16 amino acids. Trimming pared 1 base from V and 4 bases from J, leaving 13 bases between. CDR1 LGHDT and CDR2 YNNKEL come from the germline V gene (reference sequence).

This chain uses TRBV2 with TRBJ1-2; 8 bases map to TRBD1. J was trimmed by 3 bases and V by 3 bases; bases with no gene match: 3. Germline V lookup: CDR1 SNHLY, CDR2 FYNNEI. The CDR3 sequence is 14 residues long. The CDR3 loop is CASSDQGADYGYTF. The DNA of the CDR3 is TGTGCCAGCAGTGACCAGGGGGCAGACTATGGCTACACCTTC.

The V gene is TRBV5-1, the J gene TRBJ2-5; TRBD1 might be the D (5 bases). The CDR3 is 14 residues long. V was trimmed by 0 bases and J by 2 bases, leaving 8 bases between them. Germline lookup yields CDR1 SGHRS and CDR2 YFSETQ. The DNA of the CDR3 is TGCGCCAGCAGCTTGGGACAGCTACAAGAGACCCAGTACTTC. It translates to CASSLGQLQETQYF.

This clone appeared a single time. V and J are TRBV28 and TRBJ2-3; 7 nucleotides align to TRBD2. The V and J ends lost 8 bases and 0 bases, in that order; junction bases with no gene match: 5. Germline CDR1 MDHEN, CDR2 SYDVKM. There are 14 residues in the CDR3. Here the CDR3 DNA reads TGTGCCAGCGTCGGGGGAGGGAGCACAGATACGCAGTATTTT. Translation: CASVGGGSTDTQYF.

J is TRBJ2-5 and V is TRBV5-6; D may be TRBD1 (7 bases). Trimming removed 3 bases at V and 1 base at J, with 10 bases between. This CDR3 has 14 residues. In germline, CDR1 is SGHDT, CDR2 YYEEEE. In DNA, the CDR3 is TGTGCCAGCAGCTGGAGGGACAGCCAAGAGACCCAGTACTTC. It specifies CASSWRDSQETQYF.

The chain carries TRBV28 and TRBJ1-1; D perhaps matches TRBD1 (5 bases). This CDR3 has 13 residues. V was cut by 6 bases and J by 5 bases, with 13 bases left in between. The germline V gene encodes CDR1 MDHEN and CDR2 SYDVKM. CDR3 loop: CASRPPGGTEAFF. Written as DNA, the CDR3 is TGTGCCAGCAGGCCCCCGGGGGGTACTGAAGCTTTCTTT. The full variable domain, in which reference TRBV28 and TRBJ1-1 provide the parts outside the CDR3, is DVKVTQSSRYLVKRTGEKVFLECVQDMDHENMFWYRQDPGLGLRLIYFSYDVKMKEKGDIPEGYSVSREKKERFSLILESASTNQTSMYLCASRPPGGTEAFFGQGTRLTVV.

The J gene is TRBJ1-1, the V gene TRBV28; D is ambiguous. The V end was cut by 3 bases, the J end by 8 bases, with 16 bases between. CDR1 MDHEN and CDR2 SYDVKM come from the germline V gene. The CDR3 totals 14 residues. The CDR3 protein is CASSFPGLGPEAFF. Here the CDR3 DNA reads TGTGCCAGCAGTTTCCCAGGCCTTGGTCCCGAAGCTTTCTTT.

The chain couples TRBV4-2 to TRBJ2-7; TRBD1 might be the D (6 bases). The V gene lost 0 bases and the J gene lost 2 bases, with 11 bases spanning the gap. The CDR3 length is 15 residues. Looked up from germline, CDR1 is LGHNA and CDR2 is YNFKEQ. CDR3 sequence reads: CASSQDPTGPYEQYF. DNA for the CDR3: TGTGCCAGCAGCCAAGATCCCACAGGGCCCTACGAGCAGTACTTC.

Here the CDR3 reads CASSFGGQGNGYTF. The DNA of the CDR3 is TGTGCCAGCAGCTTTGGGGGACAGGGGAATGGCTACACCTTC. The chain combines TRBV7-9 with TRBJ1-2, with 10 bases matching TRBD1. The CDR3 totals 14 residues. The V and J ends lost 3 bases and 6 bases, in that order; junction bases with no gene match: 4. The germline V gene encodes CDR1 SEHNR and CDR2 FQNEAQ (reference sequence).